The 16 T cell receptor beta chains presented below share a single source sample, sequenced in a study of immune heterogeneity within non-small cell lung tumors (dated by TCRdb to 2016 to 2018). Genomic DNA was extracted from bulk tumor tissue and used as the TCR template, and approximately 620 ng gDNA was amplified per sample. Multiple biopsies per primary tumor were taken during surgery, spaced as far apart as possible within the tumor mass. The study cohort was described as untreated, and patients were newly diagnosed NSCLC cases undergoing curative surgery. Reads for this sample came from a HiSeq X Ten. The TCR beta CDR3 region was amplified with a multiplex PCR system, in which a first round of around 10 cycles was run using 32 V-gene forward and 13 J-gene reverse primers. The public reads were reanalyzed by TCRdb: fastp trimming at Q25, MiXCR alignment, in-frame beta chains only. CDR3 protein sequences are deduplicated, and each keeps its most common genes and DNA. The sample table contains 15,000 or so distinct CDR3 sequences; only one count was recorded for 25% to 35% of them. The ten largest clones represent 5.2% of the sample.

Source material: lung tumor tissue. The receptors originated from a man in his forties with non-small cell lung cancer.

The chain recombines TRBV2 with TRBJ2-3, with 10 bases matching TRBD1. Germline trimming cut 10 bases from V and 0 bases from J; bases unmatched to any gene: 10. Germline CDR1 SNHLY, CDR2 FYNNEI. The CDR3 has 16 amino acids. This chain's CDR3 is CAKSRPGQGSTDTQYF. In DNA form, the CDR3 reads TGTGCCAAAAGCCGTCCGGGACAGGGGAGCACAGATACGCAGTATTTT.

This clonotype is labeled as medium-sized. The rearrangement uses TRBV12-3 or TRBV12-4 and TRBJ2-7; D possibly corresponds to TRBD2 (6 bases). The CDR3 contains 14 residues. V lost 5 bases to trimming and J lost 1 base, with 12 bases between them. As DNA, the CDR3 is TGTGCCAGCAGTCCCCGGACTAATTCCTACGAGCAGTACTTC. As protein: CASSPRTNSYEQYF.

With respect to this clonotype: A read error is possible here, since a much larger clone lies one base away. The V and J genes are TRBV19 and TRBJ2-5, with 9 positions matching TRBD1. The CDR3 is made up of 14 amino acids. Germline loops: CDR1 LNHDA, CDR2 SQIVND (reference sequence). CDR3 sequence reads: CASSTTGGAQTQDF. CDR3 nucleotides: TGTGCCAGTAGTACAACAGGGGGCGCACAGACCCAGGACTTC. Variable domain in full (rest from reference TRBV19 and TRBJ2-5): DGGITQSPKYLFRKEGQNVTLSCEQNLNHDAMYWYRQDPGQGLRLIYYSQIVNDFQKGDIAEGYSVSREKKESFPLTVTSAQKNPTAFYLCASSTTGGAQTQDFGPGTRLLVL.

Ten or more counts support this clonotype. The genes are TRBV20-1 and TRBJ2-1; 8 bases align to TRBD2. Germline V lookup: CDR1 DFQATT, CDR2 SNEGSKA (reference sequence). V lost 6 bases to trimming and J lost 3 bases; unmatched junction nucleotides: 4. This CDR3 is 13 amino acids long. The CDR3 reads CSAVLAGYNEQFF. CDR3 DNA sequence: TGCAGTGCAGTTCTAGCGGGCTACAATGAGCAGTTCTTC.

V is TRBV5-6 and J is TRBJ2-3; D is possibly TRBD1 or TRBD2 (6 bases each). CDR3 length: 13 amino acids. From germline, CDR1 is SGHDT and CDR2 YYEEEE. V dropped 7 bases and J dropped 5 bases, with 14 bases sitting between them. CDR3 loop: CASCGGQGDTQYF. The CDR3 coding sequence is TGTGCCAGCTGTGGGGGGCAGGGAGATACGCAGTATTTT.

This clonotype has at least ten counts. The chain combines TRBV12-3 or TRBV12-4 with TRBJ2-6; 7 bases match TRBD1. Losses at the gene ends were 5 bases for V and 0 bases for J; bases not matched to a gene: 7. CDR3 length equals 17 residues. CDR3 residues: CASSPRQGTSGANVLTF. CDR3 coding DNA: TGTGCCAGCAGTCCGAGACAGGGTACCTCTGGGGCCAACGTCCTGACTTTC.

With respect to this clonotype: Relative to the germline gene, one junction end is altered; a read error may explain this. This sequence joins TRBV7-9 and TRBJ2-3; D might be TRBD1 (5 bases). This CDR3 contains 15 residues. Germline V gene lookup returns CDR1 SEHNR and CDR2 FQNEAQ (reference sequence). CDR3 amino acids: CASSLEGQFRDTKYF. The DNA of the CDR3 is TGTGCCAGCAGCTTAGAGGGGCAATTTCGAGATACGAAGTATTTT.

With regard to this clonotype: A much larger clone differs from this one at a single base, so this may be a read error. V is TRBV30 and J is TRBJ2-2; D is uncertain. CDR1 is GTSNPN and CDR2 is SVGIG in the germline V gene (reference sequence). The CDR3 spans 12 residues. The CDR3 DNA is TGTGCCTGGAGTCTTACCACCGTGGAGCTGTTTTTT. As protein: CAWSLTTVELFF.

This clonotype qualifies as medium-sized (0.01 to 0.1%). This CDR3 reads CASSATGSGSSYNEQFF. CDR3 DNA: TGTGCCAGCAGCGCGACAGGAAGCGGGAGCTCCTACAATGAGCAGTTCTTC. This chain connects TRBV11-3 to TRBJ2-1; 8 positions match TRBD2. V lost 5 bases, J lost 0 bases, and 9 bases stayed unmatched. Per the germline V gene, CDR1 is SGHNT and CDR2 is YENEEA. The CDR3 has 17 residues.

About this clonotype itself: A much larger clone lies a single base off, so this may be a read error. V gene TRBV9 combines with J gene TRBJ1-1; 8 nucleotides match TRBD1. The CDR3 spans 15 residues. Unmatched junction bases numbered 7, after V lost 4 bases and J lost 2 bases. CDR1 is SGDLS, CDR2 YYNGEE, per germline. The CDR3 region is CASSLVTGGNTEAFF. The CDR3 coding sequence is TGTGCCAGCAGCTTAGTCACAGGGGGAAACACTGAAGCTTTCTTT.

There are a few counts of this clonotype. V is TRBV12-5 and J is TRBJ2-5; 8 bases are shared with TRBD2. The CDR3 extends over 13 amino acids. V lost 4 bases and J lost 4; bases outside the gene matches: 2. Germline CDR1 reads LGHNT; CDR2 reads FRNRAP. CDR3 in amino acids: CASGSGGGETQYF. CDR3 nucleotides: TGTGCTAGTGGTTCGGGGGGGGGAGAGACCCAGTACTTC.

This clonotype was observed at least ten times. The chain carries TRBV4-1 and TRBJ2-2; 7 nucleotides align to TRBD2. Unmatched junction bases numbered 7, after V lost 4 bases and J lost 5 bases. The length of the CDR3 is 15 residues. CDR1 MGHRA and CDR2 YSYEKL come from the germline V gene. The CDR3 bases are TGCGCCAGCAGCCCTCGACTAGCTGGGACCGGGGAGCTGTTTTTT. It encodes CASSPRLAGTGELFF.

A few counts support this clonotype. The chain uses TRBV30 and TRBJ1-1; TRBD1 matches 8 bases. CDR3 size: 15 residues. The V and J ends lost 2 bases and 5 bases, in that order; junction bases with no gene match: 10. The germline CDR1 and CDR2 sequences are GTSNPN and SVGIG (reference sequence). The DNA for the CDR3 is TGTGCCTGGAGTACCTCCCGGACAGGGACAACTGAAGCTTTCTTT. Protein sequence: CAWSTSRTGTTEAFF. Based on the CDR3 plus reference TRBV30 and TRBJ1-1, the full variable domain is SQTIHQWPATLVQPVGSPLSLECTVEGTSNPNLYWYRQAAGRGLQLLFYSVGIGQISSEVPQNLSASRPQDRQFILSSKKLLLSDSGFYLCAWSTSRTGTTEAFFGQGTRLTVV.

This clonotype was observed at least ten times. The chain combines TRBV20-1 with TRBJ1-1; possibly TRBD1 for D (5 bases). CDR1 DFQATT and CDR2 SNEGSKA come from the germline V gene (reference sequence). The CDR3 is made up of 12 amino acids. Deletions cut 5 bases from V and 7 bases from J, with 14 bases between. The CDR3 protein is CSAPRVGDEAFF. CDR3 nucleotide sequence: TGCAGTGCTCCTCGGGTGGGGGATGAAGCTTTCTTT.

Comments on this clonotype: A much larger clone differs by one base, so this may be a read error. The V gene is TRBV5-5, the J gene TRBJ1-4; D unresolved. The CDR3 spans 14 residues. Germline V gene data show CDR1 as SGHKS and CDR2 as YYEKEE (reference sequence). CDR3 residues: CAISLIGPNEKLFF. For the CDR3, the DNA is TGTGCCATCAGCTTAATTGGACCTAATGAAAAACTGTTTTTT.

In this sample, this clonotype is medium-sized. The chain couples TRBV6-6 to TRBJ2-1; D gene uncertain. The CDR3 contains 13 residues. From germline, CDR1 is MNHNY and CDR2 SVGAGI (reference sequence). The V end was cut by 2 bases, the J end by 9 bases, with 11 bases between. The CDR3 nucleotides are TGTGCCAGCAGTTACCGGCGAGACGGTGAGCAGTTCTTC. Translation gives CASSYRRDGEQFF.